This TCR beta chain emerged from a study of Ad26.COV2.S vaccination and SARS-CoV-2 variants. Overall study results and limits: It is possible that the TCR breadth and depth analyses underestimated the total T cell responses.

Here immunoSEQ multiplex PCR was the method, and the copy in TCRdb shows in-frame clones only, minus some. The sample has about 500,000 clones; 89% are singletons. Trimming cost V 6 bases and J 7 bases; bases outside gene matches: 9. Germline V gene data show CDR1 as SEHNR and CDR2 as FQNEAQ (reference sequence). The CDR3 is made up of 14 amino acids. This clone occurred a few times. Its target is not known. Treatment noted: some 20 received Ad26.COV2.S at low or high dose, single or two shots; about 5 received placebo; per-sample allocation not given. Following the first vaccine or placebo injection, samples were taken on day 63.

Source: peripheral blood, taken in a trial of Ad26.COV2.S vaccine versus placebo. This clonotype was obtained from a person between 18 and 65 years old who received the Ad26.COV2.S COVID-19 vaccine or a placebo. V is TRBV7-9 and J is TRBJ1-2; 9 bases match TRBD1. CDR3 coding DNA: TGTGCCAGCAGTTGGGGGGACAGGGCGAGTGGCTACACCTTC. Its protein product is CASSWGDRASGYTF.